The rows below give T cell receptor beta chains drawn from one sample of a study of a mutant IDH1 vaccine in newly diagnosed glioma. These receptors have no identified antigens. The data were produced by immunoSEQ multiplex PCR, yet TCRdb's version contains in-frame clones alone and is incomplete. This table has tens of thousands of clones, 90% to 95% appearing once. The sample here was PBMCs, taken from a glioma patient whose treatment included an IDH1 peptide vaccine. The receptor source for this set is a woman between 50 and 59 years old with glioma. Each CDR3 is given with its conserved first and last residue.

cdr3_length v_call cdr3_aa
18 TRBV5-4 CASSLARTLGQPRDGYTF
14 TRBV6-5 CASTSGQQSAGYTF
14 TRBV7-2 CASSLWGGQETQYF
17 TRBV28 CASSPPLSGAPHNEQFF
16 TRBV7-9 CASSLYPDIRDYEQYF
15 TRBV6-1 CASSEDRTTHEKLFF
15 TRBV6-5 CASSLGGSNTDTQYF
15 TRBV27 CASSFTGGNDYGYTF
12 TRBV7-9 CASSFGVYEQYF
11 TRBV20-1 CSAGSFEKLFF
19 TRBV27 CASSLSILAGGPNTGELFF
12 TRBV15 CATSRVPHEQYF
17 TRBV27 CASSPHLREGPYNEQFF
12 TRBV6-5 CASSYTGTEAFF
18 TRBV27 CASSLNPLLAGAQETQYF
15 TRBV9 CASSLMGQGENEQFF
17 TRBV28 CASSLPLTSGSTDTQYF
15 TRBV9 CASNRQGARGREAFF
11 TRBV2 CASGLGYEQYF
14 TRBV11-2 CASSFGTSGYEQYF
12 TRBV7-5 CASGEAPGELFF
13 TRBV5-4 CASSLRRRETQYF
12 TRBV6-5 CASSYSTSEQYF
13 TRBV19 CASSIGRKMEQYF
14 TRBV28 CASSLVNSNQPQHF
16 TRBV19 CASSVPRRVTNEKLFF
15 TRBV30 CAWSVGGGANYGYTF
14 TRBV28 CASSTDQYTDTQYF
15 TRBV9 CASSGTGGSYNEQFF
13 TRBV28 CATTGTQNQPQHF
15 TRBV4-1 CASSQELAMYNEQFF
15 TRBV6-5 CASSPGTGNTGELFF
15 TRBV5-1 CASSFMGSSYNEQFF
13 TRBV5-1 CASSLADENTQYF
13 TRBV6-5 CASRPTGHTEAFF
16 TRBV5-1 CASSGGTSVPYNEQFF
16 TRBV2 CASSDLEVLTNYGYTF
12 TRBV19 CASSKGYTEAFF
14 TRBV9 CASSVGGGGEKLFF
12 TRBV5-1 CASSLGSGELFF
16 TRBV4-2 CASSQEPSGVQETQYF
14 TRBV11-3 CASSLTPNWSPLHF
15 TRBV11-2 CASSRTSGPYNEQFF
14 TRBV9 CASSSHEAMYGYTF